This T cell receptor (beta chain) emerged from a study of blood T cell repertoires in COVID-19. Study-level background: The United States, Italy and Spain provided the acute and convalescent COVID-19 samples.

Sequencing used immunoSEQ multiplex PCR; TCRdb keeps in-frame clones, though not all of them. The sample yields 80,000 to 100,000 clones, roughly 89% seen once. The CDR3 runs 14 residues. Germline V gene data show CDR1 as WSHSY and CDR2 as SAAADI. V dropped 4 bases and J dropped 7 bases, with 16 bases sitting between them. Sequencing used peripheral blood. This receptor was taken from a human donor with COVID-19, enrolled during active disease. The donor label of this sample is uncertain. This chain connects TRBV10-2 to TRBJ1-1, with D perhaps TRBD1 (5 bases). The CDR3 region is CASSGGTGSYEAFF. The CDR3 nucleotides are TGCGCCAGCAGTGGAGGTACAGGTTCTTATGAAGCTTTCTTT.